This passage covers 16 T cell receptor beta chains from one sample sequenced in a study of T cell changes during pregnancy in multiple sclerosis. The data were produced by immunoSEQ multiplex PCR, yet TCRdb's version contains in-frame clones alone and is incomplete. This repertoire shows 35,000 to 40,000 clones, more than 75% found once; its top ten account for roughly 5.4%. Sequencing was performed on peripheral blood, taken in the third trimester of pregnancy. Receptors originate from a female donor in good health, enrolled as a control in a pregnancy study.

This clone was counted once. V usage is TRBV15 and J usage is TRBJ2-3; a possible D gene is TRBD1 (5 bases). The CDR3 has 16 residues. Germline V gene sequence: CDR1 LNHNV, CDR2 YYDKDF (reference sequence). Trimming pared 3 bases from V and 4 bases from J, leaving 17 bases between. The CDR3 sequence: CATSSEAGYQADTQYF. DNA for the CDR3: TGTGCCACCAGCAGCGAAGCAGGGTATCAAGCAGATACGCAGTATTTT.

Details on this clone: Germline is not matched at one junction end, which may reflect a read error. The V and J genes are TRBV7-9 and TRBJ2-7, with 7 bases lining up with TRBD2. This CDR3 has 15 residues. Germline CDR1 reads SEHNR; CDR2 reads FQNEAQ (reference sequence). CDR3 sequence: CASSVAPSGSYEQYF. CDR3 bases: TGTGCCAGCAGCGTAGCGCCTAGCGGCTCCTACGAGCAGTACTTC.

V is TRBV28 and J is TRBJ1-5, with 8 bases fitting TRBD1. This CDR3 has 19 residues. Germline CDR1 reads MDHEN; CDR2 reads SYDVKM. V shed 4 bases, J shed 5 bases, and the junction held 19 bases outside the gene matches. CDR3 DNA: TGTGCCAGCAGTTCGCCGACAAAAGACAGGGGAGCGTCCGATCAGCCCCAGCATTTT. Translated, it gives CASSSPTKDRGASDQPQHF.

The V gene is TRBV6-6, the J gene TRBJ2-1; no clear D. CDR1 and CDR2 from the germline V gene are MNHNY and SVGAGI (reference sequence). Deletions cut 0 bases from V and 4 bases from J, with 4 bases between. The CDR3 has 13 amino acids. In DNA form, the CDR3 reads TGTGCCAGCAGTTACTCACAGTACAATGAGCAGTTCTTC. It encodes CASSYSQYNEQFF.

This rearrangement joins TRBV11-2 to TRBJ2-3; no definite D call. Trimming took 0 bases from V and 12 from J, leaving 4 bases between them. The CDR3 has 10 amino acids. The V gene's germline CDR1 is SGHAT and CDR2 FQNNGV. Here the CDR3 reads CASSLEAQYF. Written as DNA, the CDR3 is TGTGCCAGCAGCTTAGAAGCACAGTATTTT.

CDR3 in DNA: TGCGCCAGCAGTGAGTTAATATGGAGAATGAACACTGAAGCTTTCTTT. Translating it yields CASSELIWRMNTEAFF. The chain has TRBV10-2 and TRBJ1-1, with D unresolved. CDR3 length: 16 amino acids. Trimming cost V 1 base and J 0 bases, with 12 bases left between them. CDR1 is WSHSY, CDR2 SAAADI, per germline.

The DNA for the CDR3 is TGTGCCAGCTCGCAGGGGGCGGACACAGTAGCCAAAAACATTCAGTACTTC. It encodes CASSQGADTVAKNIQYF. V and J are TRBV27 and TRBJ2-4, with 8 bases identical to TRBD1. CDR1 MNHEY and CDR2 SMNVEV come from the germline V gene (reference sequence). The CDR3 contains 17 residues. The V gene end was trimmed by 8 bases and the J gene end by 0 bases; junction bases not matched to a gene: 12.

The chain recombines TRBV7-3 with TRBJ2-3, with TRBD2 identical over 11 bases. The CDR3 sequence is 18 residues long. Germline assignment: CDR1 SGHTA and CDR2 FQGTGA. The V and J ends lost 5 bases and 2 bases, in that order; junction bases with no gene match: 12. CDR3 amino acids: CASSKGPLAGGATDTQYF. The CDR3 coding sequence is TGTGCCAGCAGCAAAGGTCCCTTAGCGGGGGGGGCCACAGATACGCAGTATTTT.

V gene TRBV13 combines with J gene TRBJ2-3, with TRBD1 as a possible D gene (6 bases). Looked up from germline, CDR1 is PRHDT and CDR2 is FYEKMQ (reference sequence). V lost 11 bases to trimming and J lost 2 bases, with 11 bases between them. The CDR3 runs 12 residues. The CDR3 region is CASGANTDTQYF. In DNA, the CDR3 is TGTGCCTCAGGGGCGAACACAGATACGCAGTATTTT.

The V call is TRBV5-5, the J call TRBJ1-2, with 9 positions matching TRBD1. J was trimmed by 5 bases and V by 4 bases; bases with no gene match: 3. Germline assignment: CDR1 SGHKS and CDR2 YYEKEE (reference sequence). CDR3 length equals 13 residues. CDR3 region: CASSPGQGYGYTF. Here the CDR3 DNA reads TGTGCCAGCAGCCCGGGACAGGGTTATGGCTACACCTTC.

This clone was recorded only once. This chain links TRBV5-1 with TRBJ2-3, with D tentatively TRBD1 (6 bases). This CDR3 comprises 15 residues. Trimming stripped 0 bases from V and 0 bases from J, with 8 bases between. The germline V gene has CDR1 SGHRS and CDR2 YFSETQ. The CDR3 sequence: CASSLVGASTDTQYF. The CDR3 DNA is TGCGCCAGCAGCTTGGTGGGGGCCAGCACAGATACGCAGTATTTT.

The chain uses TRBV5-6 and TRBJ1-1; the match to TRBD1 covers 7 bases. Germline V lookup: CDR1 SGHDT, CDR2 YYEEEE. This CDR3 contains 13 residues. V lost 7 bases and J lost 11; bases outside the gene matches: 14. Written as DNA, the CDR3 is TGTGCCAGCGCAAGGATAGGGGGCGAAGAGGCTTTCTTT. Its translation: CASARIGGEEAFF.

The chain links TRBV18 to TRBJ2-3; 8 nucleotides agree with TRBD2. CDR3 length: 17 amino acids. V lost 1 base, J lost 1 base, and 7 bases stayed unmatched. CDR1 is KGHSH, CDR2 LQKENI, per germline. CDR3 DNA: TGTGCCAGCTCACCACGGCCAGCGGGGGCGGGCACAGATACGCAGTATTTT. This gives the protein CASSPRPAGAGTDTQYF.

This chain connects TRBV6-4 to TRBJ1-1; no clear D. Germline values: CDR1 MRHNA, CDR2 SNTAGT. Trimming took 2 bases from V and 1 from J, leaving 5 bases between them. There are 13 residues in the CDR3. CDR3: CASSDAANTEAFF. The CDR3 DNA is TGTGCCAGCAGTGACGCGGCGAACACTGAAGCTTTCTTT.

A single count supports this clone. The gene calls are TRBV6-1 and TRBJ1-2; no clear D gene. With 1 base removed from V and 4 bases from J, the gap between germline ends came to 13 bases. Germline V CDR1 and CDR2: MNHNS, SASEGT. This CDR3 region has 15 residues. The CDR3: CASSEESSGPYGYTF. Written as DNA, the CDR3 is TGTGCCAGCAGTGAAGAGTCAAGCGGACCCTATGGCTACACCTTC.

This clone came up once. The genes are TRBV7-9 and TRBJ2-2; no reliable D call. This CDR3 has 14 amino acids. Trimming took 5 bases from V and 6 from J, leaving 13 bases between them. From germline, CDR1 is SEHNR and CDR2 FQNEAQ (reference sequence). In DNA, the CDR3 is TGTGCCAGCAGCCTCCTGATCGGAGCCGGGGAGCTGTTTTTT. This codes for CASSLLIGAGELFF. The whole variable domain, remainder taken from reference TRBV7-9 and TRBJ2-2, is DTGVSQNPRHKITKRGQNVTFRCDPISEHNRLYWYRQTLGQGPEFLTYFQNEAQLEKSRLLSDRFSAERPKGSFSTLEIQRTEQGDSAMYLCASSLLIGAGELFFGEGSRLTVL.